A single sample is the source of the 10 T cell receptor beta chains below, sequenced in a study of blood T cell repertoires in COVID-19. The repertoire was sequenced with immunoSEQ multiplex PCR; TCRdb's copy has only in-frame clones and lacks some. The sample yields tens of thousands of clones, around 82% seen once. Sequences were obtained from peripheral blood. The receptors derive from an elderly woman with acute or convalescent COVID-19.

This clone was seen many times. The chain is built from TRBV11-2 and TRBJ1-1; 8 bases match TRBD1. The germline V gene has CDR1 SGHAT and CDR2 FQNNGV. This CDR3 has 14 amino acids. V lost 6 bases to trimming and J lost 4 bases; unmatched junction nucleotides: 7. CDR3 DNA sequence: TGTGCCAGCAGTTTCGGACAGGGCGGCACTGAAGCTTTCTTT. It translates to CASSFGQGGTEAFF.

The rearrangement links TRBV9 to TRBJ1-2; 8 bases agree with TRBD1. This CDR3 has 17 amino acids. With 6 bases clipped from V and 3 bases from J, the junction kept 16 bases outside the gene matches. Germline V gene data show CDR1 as SGDLS and CDR2 as YYNGEE. The CDR3 loop is CASTPQGQGDLHYGYTF. CDR3 DNA sequence: TGTGCCAGCACCCCCCAAGGACAGGGTGATTTACACTATGGCTACACCTTC.

The chain uses TRBV19 and TRBJ2-7; D may be TRBD2 (6 bases). V was shortened by 5 bases and J by 3 bases, with 17 bases between the two germline ends. The CDR3 sequence is 15 residues long. Germline CDR1 reads LNHDA; CDR2 reads SQIVND (reference sequence). This CDR3 is CASSDLAQGGYEQYF. The DNA for the CDR3 is TGTGCCAGTAGTGATCTCGCGCAGGGAGGCTACGAGCAGTACTTC.

V usage is TRBV11-2 and J usage is TRBJ2-7, with 10 bases matching TRBD2. The CDR3 loop spans 15 amino acids. The V gene end was trimmed by 1 base and the J gene end by 1 base; junction bases not matched to a gene: 1. Germline CDR1 is SGHAT and CDR2 is FQNNGV. The CDR3 nucleotides read TGTGCCAGCAGCTTAGTAGCGGGGGGATCCTACGAGCAGTACTTC. This sequence encodes CASSLVAGGSYEQYF.

The rearrangement uses TRBV28 and TRBJ1-2, with 9 bases that match TRBD1. This CDR3 region has 16 residues. V shed 6 bases, J shed 8 bases, and the junction held 16 bases outside the gene matches. Germline assignment: CDR1 MDHEN and CDR2 SYDVKM. CDR3 amino acids: CASRPNRGPHGGGYTF. The CDR3 DNA is TGTGCCAGCAGACCGAACAGGGGGCCCCACGGCGGGGGCTACACCTTC.

The chain has TRBV18 and TRBJ1-2; D is perhaps TRBD1 (5 bases). Germline V gene data show CDR1 as KGHSH and CDR2 as LQKENI. With 0 bases removed from V and 3 bases from J, the gap between germline ends came to 14 bases. This CDR3 is built from 16 residues. The CDR3 DNA sequence: TGTGCCAGCTCACCACCGATGGGTCAGGGCGACTATGGCTACACCTTC. Translating it yields CASSPPMGQGDYGYTF.

V is TRBV18 and J is TRBJ2-7, with 7 positions matching TRBD1. The V and J ends lost 5 bases and 5 bases, in that order; junction bases with no gene match: 12. This CDR3 is 15 amino acids long. The germline V gene encodes CDR1 KGHSH and CDR2 LQKENI. The DNA of the CDR3 is TGTGCCAGCTCAGACGGGACAGTCGTCGGCCACGAGCAGTACTTC. It is translated as CASSDGTVVGHEQYF.

The chain links TRBV28 to TRBJ1-2; D remains ambiguous. Deletions cut 4 bases from V and 5 bases from J, with 11 bases between. This CDR3 is 13 amino acids long. Looked up from germline, CDR1 is MDHEN and CDR2 is SYDVKM. The CDR3 nucleotides are TGTGCCAGCAGTTCACCTGCCGGGTATGGCTACACCTTC. Amino acids: CASSSPAGYGYTF.

This clone occurred a few times. The rearrangement links TRBV18 to TRBJ2-3; TRBD2 agrees at 8 bases. The germline CDR1 and CDR2 sequences are KGHSH and LQKENI. The length of the CDR3 is 17 residues. V was clipped by 3 bases and J by 2 bases; unmatched bases: 10. The CDR3 region has the DNA TGTGCCAGCTCACCCCTGGGGGGTAGCGGGGCCACAGATACGCAGTATTTT. Residues: CASSPLGGSGATDTQYF.

The table lists this clone with a few counts. The chain uses TRBV19 and TRBJ2-7, with 11 nucleotides matching TRBD2. Germline CDR1 and CDR2: LNHDA and SQIVND (reference sequence). The CDR3 totals 15 residues. V dropped 3 bases and J dropped 6; count of bases not matched to a gene: 7. CDR3 residues: CASSIALGTSGEQYF. Written as DNA, the CDR3 is TGTGCCAGTAGTATTGCCCTCGGGACTAGCGGCGAGCAGTACTTC.